The 13 T cell receptor beta chains below were found in one sample sequenced in a study of cytomegalovirus exposure and HLA in healthy donors (dated by TCRdb to 2016 to 2017). Library preparation was by the immunoSEQ multiplex PCR assay. The multiplex PCR relied on a mix of 60 forward primers for TCR Vbeta segments and 13 reverse primers for TCR Jbeta segments. This immuneACCESS table, as held by TCRdb, lists in-frame sequences with V and J called but not all clones. Of the missing ones, under half trace to an unresolved V gene in checked studies; the others have no known cause. The sample data list around 150,000 clones, and around 75% of these were observed just once. Jointly, the top ten make up about 8% of the sample. The specimen sequenced was PBMCs. These receptor sequences come from a woman between 35 and 50 years old in good health and CMV-seropositive.

DNA of the CDR3: TGTGCCAGCAGTCCCTCGTGGGGACACGCTTTGAACACCGGGGAGCTGTTTTTT. Amino acid sequence: CASSPSWGHALNTGELFF. V gene TRBV27 combines with J gene TRBJ2-2; D is possibly TRBD1 (6 bases). This CDR3 has 18 amino acids. Germline loops: CDR1 MNHEY, CDR2 SMNVEV (reference sequence). The germline V and J ends were trimmed by 5 bases and 1 base, with 20 bases remaining between them.

This clone came up once. The chain is built from TRBV11-2 and TRBJ1-2; a weak D match, TRBD1 (6 bases). In germline, CDR1 is SGHAT, CDR2 FQNNGV. V lost 4 bases and J lost 2, with 14 bases in between. CDR3 length: 15 amino acids. DNA of the CDR3: TGTGCCAGCAGCTCAAACAGGGCCCGGAACTATGGCTACACCTTC. It translates to CASSSNRARNYGYTF.

The chain recombines TRBV28 with TRBJ1-2, with TRBD1 matching 12 bases. After removal of 6 bases from V and 11 bases from J, the junction contained 10 bases not matched to a gene. The CDR3 is 14 residues long. The germline gives CDR1 MDHEN, CDR2 SYDVKM. Written as DNA, the CDR3 is TGTGCCAGCAGCCCGAGGGGACAGGGGGCGAGGTACACCTTC. It is translated as CASSPRGQGARYTF.

On this clone itself: Distinct nucleotide sequences in the sample also encode this CDR3. J is TRBJ2-7 and V is TRBV11-2; D is possibly TRBD2 (5 bases). CDR1 and CDR2 from the germline V gene are SGHAT and FQNNGV. The CDR3 runs to 11 residues. V dropped 5 bases and J dropped 4 bases, with 6 bases sitting between them. The DNA of the CDR3 is TGTGCCAGCAGCCGGGGTTACGAGCAGTACTTC. Its translation: CASSRGYEQYF.

The rearrangement uses TRBV5-1 and TRBJ2-1; D perhaps matches TRBD2 (5 bases). The CDR3 spans 15 residues. CDR1 and CDR2 (germline): SGHRS, YFSETQ. V was pared by 4 bases and J by 4 bases, with 15 bases between. CDR3 protein: CASSPDWSNYNEQFF. For the CDR3, the DNA is TGCGCCAGCAGCCCGGACTGGTCCAATTACAATGAGCAGTTCTTC.

The gene calls are TRBV29-1 and TRBJ1-3; weak D call: TRBD1 (5 bases). The CDR3 covers 12 residues. Germline V gene data show CDR1 as SQVTM and CDR2 as ANQGSEA. With 7 bases removed from V and 0 bases from J, the gap between germline ends came to 7 bases. Written as DNA, the CDR3 is TGCAGCGCGGGGGGCTCTGGAAACACCATATATTTT. Amino acid sequence: CSAGGSGNTIYF.

V is TRBV4-1 and J is TRBJ1-2, with D unclear. The CDR3 runs 15 residues. V was shortened by 1 base and J by 7 bases, with 16 bases between the two germline ends. Germline CDR1 MGHRA, CDR2 YSYEKL. This CDR3 reads CASSQGWSSGSGYTF. In DNA, the CDR3 is TGCGCCAGCAGCCAAGGGTGGTCCAGCGGGAGTGGCTACACCTTC.

The J gene is TRBJ1-6, the V gene TRBV25-1; D perhaps matches TRBD1 (6 bases). Trimming left V 8 bases short and J 4 bases short, with 15 bases between. This CDR3 comprises 15 residues. Germline-derived CDR1 and CDR2 are MGHDK and SYGVNS. In nucleotides, the CDR3 is TGTGCCAGCTCCGTAGGGGGGGGTTATAATTCACCCCTCCACTTT. It translates to CASSVGGGYNSPLHF.

The chain couples TRBV7-9 to TRBJ2-6; 9 nucleotides agree with TRBD1. The V segment lost 5 bases and the J segment 3 bases; nucleotides outside the gene matches: 11. Germline V gene lookup returns CDR1 SEHNR and CDR2 FQNEAQ (reference sequence). The CDR3 is made up of 18 amino acids. As DNA, the CDR3 is TGTGCCAGCAGCCCACCGGGACAGGGAGGCGTTGGGGCCAACGTCCTGACTTTC. Translation gives CASSPPGQGGVGANVLTF. The full variable domain, its missing parts supplied by reference TRBV7-9 and TRBJ2-6, is DTGVSQNPRHKITKRGQNVTFRCDPISEHNRLYWYRQTLGQGPEFLTYFQNEAQLEKSRLLSDRFSAERPKGSFSTLEIQRTEQGDSAMYLCASSPPGQGGVGANVLTFGAGSRLTVL.

This clone was seen only once. This chain joins TRBV19 and TRBJ1-3; TRBD1 aligns across 7 bases. From germline, CDR1 is LNHDA and CDR2 SQIVND (reference sequence). The CDR3 totals 18 residues. V trimming: 5 bases; J trimming: 1 base; junction bases outside the gene matches: 14. This chain's CDR3 is CASSYTWGQFLSGNTIYF. In DNA, the CDR3 is TGTGCCAGTAGTTATACGTGGGGACAGTTTTTATCTGGAAACACCATATATTTT.

The chain carries TRBV28 and TRBJ1-1, with TRBD1 matching 8 bases. Trimming took 1 base from V and 10 from J; bases not matched to a gene: 11. Germline-derived CDR1 and CDR2 are MDHEN and SYDVKM. There are 15 residues in the CDR3. In DNA form, the CDR3 reads TGTGCCAGCAGTTTATATCGCAGGGGGCTGTGGGGAGCTTTCTTT. It codes for CASSLYRRGLWGAFF.

The table lists this clone with a count of one. CDR3 sequence reads: CASSLEAGGASGENIQYF. Here the CDR3 DNA reads TGCGCCAGCAGCTTGGAGGCTGGGGGGGCGTCGGGTGAAAACATTCAGTACTTC. This chain links TRBV5-1 with TRBJ2-4, with D maybe TRBD2 (7 bases). CDR3 length: 18 residues. The V and J ends lost 0 bases and 5 bases respectively, with 21 bases between them. CDR1 and CDR2 from the germline V gene are SGHRS and YFSETQ.

The genes are TRBV11-2 and TRBJ1-4; D not certain. CDR1 and CDR2 (germline): SGHAT, FQNNGV. Trimming shortened V by 9 bases and J by 3 bases, and 14 bases separated the two germline ends. This CDR3 is 14 amino acids long. The CDR3 spells CASTPSVANEKLFF. Here the CDR3 DNA reads TGTGCCAGTACGCCTTCTGTAGCTAATGAAAAACTGTTTTTT.